This is a list of T cell receptor beta chains from one sample in a study of technical replicates of blood from several donors. Generated by immunoSEQ multiplex PCR, the TCRdb table keeps only in-frame clones and is missing some. The sample lists roughly 80,000 clones, roughly 94% occurring once. Specimen: T cells isolated from PBMCs. The source of these receptors is a human donor in good health. The CDR3 runs from the conserved cysteine through the conserved F or W. Each record gives: clone size, D gene, V gene, CDR3 protein. D genes are given only for firm matches. Some rows mark clone size as missing; the rest say once, few, many or name a class of expanded clone.

abundance: .
d_gene: TRBD1
v_gene: TRBV29-1
CDR3aa: CSVGTGGVDQPQHF

abundance: few
d_gene: .
v_gene: TRBV29-1
CDR3aa: CSVESTGPLEAFF

abundance: .
d_gene: .
v_gene: TRBV28
CDR3aa: CASSLGKHYEQYF

abundance: .
d_gene: .
v_gene: TRBV4-2
CDR3aa: CASSQGAPYSTRYTGELFF

abundance: once
d_gene: TRBD1
v_gene: TRBV5-4
CDR3aa: CASRPGQGGTSYEQYF

abundance: .
d_gene: .
v_gene: TRBV30
CDR3aa: CAWSLRYPQTGEMNTEAFF

abundance: .
d_gene: .
v_gene: TRBV7-9
CDR3aa: CASSLSLDTQYF

abundance: .
d_gene: .
v_gene: TRBV30
CDR3aa: CAWNKEAYEKLFF

abundance: once
d_gene: .
v_gene: TRBV9
CDR3aa: CASSPGGRELFF

abundance: .
d_gene: TRBD2
v_gene: TRBV18
CDR3aa: CASSPLSGGIYEQYF

abundance: few
d_gene: TRBD1
v_gene: TRBV11-2
CDR3aa: CASSFSGGMTEAFF

abundance: .
d_gene: .
v_gene: TRBV11-3
CDR3aa: CASSKRAGSSYEQYF

abundance: .
d_gene: TRBD1
v_gene: TRBV5-5
CDR3aa: CASSLSTGGNTEAFF

abundance: .
d_gene: TRBD1
v_gene: TRBV2
CDR3aa: CASRETQGQETQYF

abundance: .
d_gene: .
v_gene: TRBV28
CDR3aa: CASSLESRYQPQHF

abundance: .
d_gene: TRBD2
v_gene: TRBV27
CDR3aa: CASWLAGGGTDTQYF

abundance: .
d_gene: TRBD1
v_gene: TRBV7-2
CDR3aa: CASTLGQTNTGELFF

abundance: .
d_gene: TRBD1
v_gene: TRBV6-1
CDR3aa: CASSGRDRAYEQYF

abundance: .
d_gene: .
v_gene: TRBV7-9
CDR3aa: CASSFPGRPTNEKLFF